This T cell receptor (beta chain) derives from a study of shared clonotypes between healthy human individuals. General study points: Memory subsets generally showed smaller estimated richness than naive subsets did.

Once extracted for a subset, genomic DNA was divided evenly among several immunoSEQ plates. Only in-frame clones appear in the TCRdb table, and some are missing; sequencing was by immunoSEQ multiplex PCR. Altogether around 980,000 clones are present, approximately 80% being singletons, with the ten largest covering 0.6% to 0.75%. This clone appeared a few times. What it binds is unknown. With 2 bases removed from V and 7 bases from J, the gap between germline ends came to 9 bases. This CDR3 contains 13 residues. The germline V gene has CDR1 MNHEY and CDR2 SMNVEV (reference sequence). Researchers partitioned CD4+ cells into CD45RA+ naive and CD45RA-negative memory subsets.

The source is a man between 18 and 35 years old in good health. Some clones in this sample may be carry-over from other donors' samples. Sequenced sample: memory CD4+ T cells from PBMCs. Subset here: CD45RA-negative fraction. This chain connects TRBV27 to TRBJ1-5, with D unresolved. In nucleotides, the CDR3 is TGTGCCAGCAGTTTAGAAAGGGAACAGCCCCAGCATTTT. Translating it yields CASSLEREQPQHF.